This TCR beta chain was identified during a study of T cell clonotyping in hematopoietic cell transplantation. Blood collection times were about day -28 and days 30, 100, 180 posttransplant. Clones were sequenced by immunoSEQ multiplex PCR, and TCRdb holds only the in-frame ones, with some missing. Seen here are 6,000 to 9,000 clones, approximately 87% observed once, and the top ten hold about 5.5%. V lost 4 bases and J lost 4; bases outside the gene matches: 11. CDR3 length: 15 amino acids. CDR1 is SGHRS, CDR2 YFSETQ, per germline. The sequence came from a male patient in his forties or fifties who had an allogeneic stem cell transplant from a related donor, so the T cells may come from the graft donor. Some clones in this sample may be carry-over from other donors' samples. This chain links TRBV5-1 with TRBJ2-7; 7 bases are shared with TRBD1. The sequencing used PBMCs, collected 100 days after allogeneic stem cell transplant. This CDR3 reads CASSLLGSGGYEQYF. The DNA of the CDR3 is TGCGCCAGCAGCCTGCTCGGGTCAGGGGGTTACGAGCAGTACTTC.